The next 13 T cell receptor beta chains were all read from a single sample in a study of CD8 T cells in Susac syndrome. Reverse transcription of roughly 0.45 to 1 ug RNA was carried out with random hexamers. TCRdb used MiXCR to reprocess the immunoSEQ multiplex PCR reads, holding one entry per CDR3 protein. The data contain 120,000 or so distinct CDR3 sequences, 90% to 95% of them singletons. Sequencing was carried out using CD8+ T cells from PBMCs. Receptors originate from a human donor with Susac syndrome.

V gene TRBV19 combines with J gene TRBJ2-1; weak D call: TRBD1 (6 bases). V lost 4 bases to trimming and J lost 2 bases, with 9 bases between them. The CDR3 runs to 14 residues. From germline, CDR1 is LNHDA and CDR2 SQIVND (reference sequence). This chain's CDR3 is CASSKGDPYNEQFF. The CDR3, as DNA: TGTGCCAGTAGTAAGGGGGACCCCTACAATGAGCAGTTCTTC.

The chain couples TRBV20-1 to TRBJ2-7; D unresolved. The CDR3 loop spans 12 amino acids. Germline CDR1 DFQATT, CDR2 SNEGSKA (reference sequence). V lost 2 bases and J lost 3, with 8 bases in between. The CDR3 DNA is TGCAGTGCTAGATTAACAAGCTACGAGCAGTACTTC. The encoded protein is CSARLTSYEQYF.

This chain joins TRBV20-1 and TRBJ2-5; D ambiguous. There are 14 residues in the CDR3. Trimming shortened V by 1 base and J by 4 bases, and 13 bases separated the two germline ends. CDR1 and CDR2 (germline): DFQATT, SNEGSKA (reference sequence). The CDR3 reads CSARGIGSGETQYF. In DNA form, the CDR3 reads TGCAGTGCTAGAGGAATCGGGTCGGGAGAGACCCAGTACTTC.

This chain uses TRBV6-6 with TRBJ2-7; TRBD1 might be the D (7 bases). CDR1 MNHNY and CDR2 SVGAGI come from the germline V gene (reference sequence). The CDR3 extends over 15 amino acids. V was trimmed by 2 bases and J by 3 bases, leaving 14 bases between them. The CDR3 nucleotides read TGTGCCAGCAGTTACGGGGCAGGGGGGAACTACGAGCAGTACTTC. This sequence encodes CASSYGAGGNYEQYF.

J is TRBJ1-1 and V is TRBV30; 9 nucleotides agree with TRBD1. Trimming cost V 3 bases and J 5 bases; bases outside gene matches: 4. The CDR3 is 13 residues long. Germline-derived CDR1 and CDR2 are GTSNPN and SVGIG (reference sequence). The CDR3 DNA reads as TGTGCCTGGAGCGGGACAGGGTATACTGAAGCTTTCTTT. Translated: CAWSGTGYTEAFF.

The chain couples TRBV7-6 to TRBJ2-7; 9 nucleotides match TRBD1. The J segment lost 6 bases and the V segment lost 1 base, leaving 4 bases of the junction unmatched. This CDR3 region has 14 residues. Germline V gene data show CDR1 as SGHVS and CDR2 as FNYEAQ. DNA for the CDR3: TGTGCCAGCAGCTTAGGGGGACAGGGTCTCGAGCAGTACTTC. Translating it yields CASSLGGQGLEQYF.

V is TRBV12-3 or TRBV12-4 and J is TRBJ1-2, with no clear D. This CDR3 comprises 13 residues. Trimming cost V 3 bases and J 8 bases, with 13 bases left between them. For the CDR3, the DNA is TGTGCCAGCAGTTTGGGCAGTTCGGTCGGCTACACCTTC. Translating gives CASSLGSSVGYTF.

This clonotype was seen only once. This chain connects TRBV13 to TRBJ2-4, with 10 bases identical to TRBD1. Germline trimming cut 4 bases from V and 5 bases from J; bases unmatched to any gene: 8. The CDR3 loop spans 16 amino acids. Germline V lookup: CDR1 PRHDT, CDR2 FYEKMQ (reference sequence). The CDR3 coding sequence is TGTGCCAGCAGCTCGCGGGAAGGGACAGGGGAAAACATTCAGTACTTC. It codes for CASSSREGTGENIQYF.

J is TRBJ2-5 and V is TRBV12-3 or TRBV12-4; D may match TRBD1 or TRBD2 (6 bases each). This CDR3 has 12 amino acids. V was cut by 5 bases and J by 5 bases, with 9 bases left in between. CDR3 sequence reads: CASSRGPETQYF. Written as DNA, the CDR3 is TGTGCCAGCAGTCGGGGGCCGGAGACCCAGTACTTC.

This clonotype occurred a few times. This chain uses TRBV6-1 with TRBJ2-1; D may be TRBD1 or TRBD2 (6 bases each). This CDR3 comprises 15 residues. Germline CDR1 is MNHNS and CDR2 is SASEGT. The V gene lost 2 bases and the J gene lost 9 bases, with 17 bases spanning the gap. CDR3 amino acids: CASSERGEPSTEQFF. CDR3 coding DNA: TGTGCCAGCAGTGAAAGGGGGGAGCCTTCCACTGAGCAGTTCTTC.

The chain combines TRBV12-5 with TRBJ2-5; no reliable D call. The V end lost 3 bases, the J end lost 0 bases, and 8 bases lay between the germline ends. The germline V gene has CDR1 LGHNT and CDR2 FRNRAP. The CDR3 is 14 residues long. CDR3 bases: TGTGCTAGTGGTTTCCTTGGGTACCAAGAGACCCAGTACTTC. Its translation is CASGFLGYQETQYF.

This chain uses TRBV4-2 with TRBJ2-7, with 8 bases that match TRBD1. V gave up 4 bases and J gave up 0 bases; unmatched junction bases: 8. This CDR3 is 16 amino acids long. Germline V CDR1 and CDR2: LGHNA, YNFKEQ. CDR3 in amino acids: CASSPTGQASSYEQYF. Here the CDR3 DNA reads TGTGCCAGCAGCCCAACGGGACAGGCTAGCTCCTACGAGCAGTACTTC.

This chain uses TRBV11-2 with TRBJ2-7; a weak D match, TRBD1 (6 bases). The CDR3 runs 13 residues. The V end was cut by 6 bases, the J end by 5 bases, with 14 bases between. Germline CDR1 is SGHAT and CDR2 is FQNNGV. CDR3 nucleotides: TGTGCCAGCAGGGAAAGGGACACGGACGAGCAGTACTTC. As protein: CASRERDTDEQYF.